The 17 T cell receptor beta chains presented below share a single source sample, sequenced in a study of cytomegalovirus exposure and HLA in healthy donors. 60 Vbeta and 13 Jbeta primers were used in PCR. Profiling relied on immunoSEQ multiplex PCR, and the TCRdb table lists in-frame clones only, not all of them. The data contain approximately 180,000 clones, approximately 12% of them seen just once; the ten biggest clones take up roughly 7.7%. Sequenced: PBMCs. The receptors were gathered from a man in his fifties in good health and CMV-seropositive.

The CDR3 here is CASSGTGVGDTQYF. CDR3 bases: TGTGCCAGCAGCGGGACGGGGGTCGGAGATACGCAGTATTTT. V and J are TRBV9 and TRBJ2-3, with D possibly TRBD2 on 6 matching bases. There are 14 residues in the CDR3. CDR1 and CDR2 (germline): SGDLS, YYNGEE. Deletions cut 3 bases from V and 5 bases from J, with 13 bases between. The full variable domain, with the rest looked up from reference TRBV9 and TRBJ2-3, is DSGVTQTPKHLITATGQRVTLRCSPRSGDLSVYWYQQSLDQGLQFLIQYYNGEERAKGNILERFSAQQFPDLHSELNLSSLELGDSALYFCASSGTGVGDTQYFGPGTRLTVL.

This clone was counted a few times. V and J are TRBV6-5 and TRBJ2-7; a weak D match, TRBD2 (6 bases). Germline values: CDR1 MNHEY, CDR2 SVGAGI. Trimming pared 4 bases from V and 7 bases from J, leaving 11 bases between. This CDR3 spans 12 amino acids. DNA of the CDR3: TGTGCCAGCAGTTCGACTAGAGGGGAGCAGTACGTC. The encoded protein is CASSSTRGEQYV.

The J gene is TRBJ2-3, the V gene TRBV14; D might be TRBD1 (6 bases). The CDR3 length is 17 residues. V lost 1 base and J 2 bases, leaving 16 bases between the germline ends. Germline CDR1 reads SGHDN; CDR2 reads FVKESK. The CDR3 region has the DNA TGTGCCAGCAGCCAAGGGGGTGGGGGCCCGAACACAGATACGCAGTATTTT. Residues: CASSQGGGGPNTDTQYF.

This clone appeared a few times. Other DNA sequences within the sample encode an identical CDR3. This chain uses TRBV20-1 with TRBJ1-2; TRBD1 is a possible D gene (6 bases). Trimming stripped 3 bases from V and 6 bases from J, with 8 bases between. The V gene's germline CDR1 is DFQATT and CDR2 SNEGSKA (reference sequence). CDR3 length: 11 amino acids. As DNA, the CDR3 is TGCAGTGCTAGCAGGGGAGATGGCTACACCTTC. Its protein is CSASRGDGYTF.

V usage is TRBV10-3 and J usage is TRBJ1-1, with D possibly being TRBD1 (5 bases). CDR3 length: 14 residues. Germline-derived CDR1 and CDR2 are ENHRY and SYGVKD. V shed 1 base and J shed 5 bases, with 11 bases lying between them. As DNA, the CDR3 is TGTGCCATCAGTGAGTGGGGGGATAAGACTGAAGCTTTCTTT. Its translation: CAISEWGDKTEAFF.

The V call is TRBV6-6, the J call TRBJ2-1, with no clear D. This CDR3 contains 16 residues. Per germline, CDR1 MNHNY and CDR2 SVGAGI (reference sequence). Trimming removed 0 bases from V and 2 bases from J, with 11 bases in between. CDR3 nucleotides: TGTGCCAGCAGTTACTCGAGACTGTCCACCTACAATGAGCAGTTCTTC. It translates to CASSYSRLSTYNEQFF.

This clone was recorded once. This chain links TRBV13 with TRBJ2-2, with D hard to call. Germline V gives CDR1 PRHDT, CDR2 FYEKMQ (reference sequence). The ends were cut back, 5 bases at V and 5 bases at J, with 15 bases in the middle. This CDR3 is 15 amino acids long. The CDR3 is CASSVRRAGTGELFF. The CDR3 DNA follows: TGTGCCAGCAGCGTTCGGAGAGCTGGGACCGGGGAGCTGTTTTTT.

About this clone itself: The conserved closing phenylalanine or tryptophan is absent in this CDR3, likely reflecting a read error. This chain connects TRBV14 to TRBJ1-6; TRBD1 agrees at 8 bases. The CDR3 is made up of 16 amino acids. Germline V gene data show CDR1 as SGHDN and CDR2 as FVKESK. CDR3 sequence (DNA): TGTGCCAGCGGCCAAGATTGGACAGGGTTAAGGTCACCCCTCCACCTT. It is translated as CASGQDWTGLRSPLHL.

The chain carries TRBV7-3 and TRBJ1-1; perhaps TRBD1 as D (6 bases). Germline V gives CDR1 SGHTA, CDR2 FQGTGA. The germline V and J ends were trimmed by 2 bases and 4 bases, with 8 bases remaining between them. CDR3 size: 13 residues. CDR3 sequence (DNA): TGTGCCAGCAGCTTACAGGGGCGCACTGAAGCTTTCTTT. Its protein product is CASSLQGRTEAFF.

The rearrangement uses TRBV6-5 and TRBJ1-4; no firm D call. Germline loops: CDR1 MNHEY, CDR2 SVGAGI. V shed 6 bases and J shed 6 bases, with 14 bases lying between them. There are 14 residues in the CDR3. For the CDR3, the DNA is TGTGCCAGCAGAAAATCGGGTCCCCATGAAAAACTGTTTTTT. This encodes CASRKSGPHEKLFF.

The DNA for the CDR3 is TGCGCCAGCAGCTCCTTACGTGAGACAGGGCCTAGCGGCTACACCTTC. Translation gives CASSSLRETGPSGYTF. The chain employs TRBV5-1 and TRBJ1-2; 7 bases map to TRBD1. The CDR3 runs to 16 residues. The V gene's germline CDR1 is SGHRS and CDR2 YFSETQ. Trimming at V came to 3 bases and at J to 8 bases, leaving 16 bases not matched to a gene.

The chain couples TRBV2 to TRBJ1-4; 7 nucleotides agree with TRBD1. After removal of 2 bases from V and 3 bases from J, the junction contained 6 bases not matched to a gene. The CDR3 extends over 16 amino acids. Germline CDR1 is SNHLY and CDR2 is FYNNEI. The CDR3 coding sequence is TGTGCCAGCAGTGAATGGACAGGACCCGCTAATGAAAAACTGTTTTTT. Protein sequence: CASSEWTGPANEKLFF.

V usage is TRBV7-8 and J usage is TRBJ1-3, with 7 bases that match TRBD1. J was trimmed by 4 bases and V by 5 bases; bases with no gene match: 8. This CDR3 contains 15 residues. Germline V gene data show CDR1 as SGHVS and CDR2 as FQNEAQ. CDR3 DNA: TGTGCCAGCAGCACGGGACAGCCAGGGGGAAACACCATATATTTT. Residues: CASSTGQPGGNTIYF.

This clone was picked up a small number of times. The rearrangement joins TRBV21-1 to TRBJ1-5; the tabulated D call, TRBD1, remains unverified against the DNA. TRBV21-1 is a recognized pseudogene. CDR3 length equals 14 residues. CDR3 region: CASSKDSPGQPQHF. DNA of the CDR3: TGTGCCAGCAGCAAAGACAGCCCAGGTCAGCCCCAGCATTTT.

This clone was observed a handful of times. The same CDR3 also results from other DNA sequences found in this sample. The genes are TRBV6-5 and TRBJ1-1; 7 positions match TRBD1. The V segment lost 5 bases and the J segment 0 bases; nucleotides outside the gene matches: 3. The CDR3 spans 14 residues. Looked up from germline, CDR1 is MNHEY and CDR2 is SVGAGI. This chain's CDR3 is CASSPTGVNTEAFF. CDR3 nucleotides: TGTGCCAGCAGTCCTACAGGGGTGAACACTGAAGCTTTCTTT.

The chain recombines TRBV7-3 with TRBJ2-3, with D perhaps TRBD2 (7 bases). The V gene lost 3 bases and the J gene lost 2 bases, with 18 bases spanning the gap. Germline V gene data show CDR1 as SGHTA and CDR2 as FQGTGA. The CDR3 has 17 residues. The CDR3 loop reads CASSFTRGGGPTDTQYF. As DNA, the CDR3 is TGTGCCAGCAGCTTTACCCGAGGCGGGGGCCCCACAGATACGCAGTATTTT.

This clone was recorded a few times. The chain has TRBV6-6 and TRBJ2-5, with 9 positions matching TRBD2. Germline-derived CDR1 and CDR2 are MNHNY and SVGAGI (reference sequence). This CDR3 is built from 16 residues. Trimming took 0 bases from V and 4 from J; bases not matched to a gene: 6. The CDR3 sequence: CASSYSGGGAPETQYF. The CDR3 DNA follows: TGTGCCAGCAGTTACTCCGGCGGGGGGGCCCCAGAGACCCAGTACTTC.